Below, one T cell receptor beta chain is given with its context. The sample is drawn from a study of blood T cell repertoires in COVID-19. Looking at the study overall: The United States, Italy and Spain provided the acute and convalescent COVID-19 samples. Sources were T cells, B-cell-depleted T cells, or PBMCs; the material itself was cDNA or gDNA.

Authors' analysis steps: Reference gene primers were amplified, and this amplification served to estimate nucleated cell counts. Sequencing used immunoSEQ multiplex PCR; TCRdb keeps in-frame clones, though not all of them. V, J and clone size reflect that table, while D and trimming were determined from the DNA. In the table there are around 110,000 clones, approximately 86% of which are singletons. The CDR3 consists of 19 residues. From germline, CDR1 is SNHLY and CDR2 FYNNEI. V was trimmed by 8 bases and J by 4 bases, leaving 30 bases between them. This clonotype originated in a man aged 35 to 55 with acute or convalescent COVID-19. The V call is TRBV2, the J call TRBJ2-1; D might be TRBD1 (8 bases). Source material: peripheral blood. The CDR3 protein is CASGNTGGVKAGRYNEQFF. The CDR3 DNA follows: TGTGCCAGCGGAAACACAGGGGGGGTTAAGGCGGGAAGGTACAATGAGCAGTTCTTC.